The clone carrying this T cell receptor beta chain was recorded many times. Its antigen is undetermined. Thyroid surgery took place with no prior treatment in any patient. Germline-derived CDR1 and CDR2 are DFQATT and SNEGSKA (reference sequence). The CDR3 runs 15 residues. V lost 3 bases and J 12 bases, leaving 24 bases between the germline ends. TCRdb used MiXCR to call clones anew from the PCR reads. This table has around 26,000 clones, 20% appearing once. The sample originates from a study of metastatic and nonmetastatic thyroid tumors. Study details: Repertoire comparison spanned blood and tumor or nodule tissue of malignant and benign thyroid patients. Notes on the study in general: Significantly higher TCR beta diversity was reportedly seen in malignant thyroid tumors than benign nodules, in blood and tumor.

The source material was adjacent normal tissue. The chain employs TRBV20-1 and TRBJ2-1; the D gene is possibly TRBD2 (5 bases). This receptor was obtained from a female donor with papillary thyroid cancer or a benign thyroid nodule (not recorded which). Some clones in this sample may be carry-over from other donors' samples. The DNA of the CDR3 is TGCAGTGCTAGGAAGTTCCCCGGGGAAGGGAGTGTGCAGTTCTTC. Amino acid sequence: CSARKFPGEGSVQFF.